This T cell receptor (beta chain) was recorded in a study of liver allograft versus peripheral blood T cells (dated by TCRdb to about 2020). In terms of the full investigation: The study compared T cell receptor repertoires found within transplanted livers against repertoires in the peripheral blood of liver transplant recipients. Study-wide findings and limitations: The T cell receptor repertoires within liver allografts were reported to be different from the T cell receptor repertoires detected in peripheral blood.

The germline V and J ends show losses of 5 bases and 9 bases respectively, and no gene match explains 15 bases of the junction. The CDR3 holds 15 amino acids from the cysteine to the phenylalanine. The sequence is cut down to CDR3 DNA, 45 bases in frame from base 1. CDR1 GTSNPN and CDR2 SVGIG are derived from the germline V gene (reference sequence). Regarding this clonotype: It has no known antigen specificity. No clone much larger than this one lies a single base away; base qualities are absent.

The instrument was an Illumina MiSeq. TCRdb itself trimmed the public reads at Q25 with fastp, ran MiXCR and retained productive beta chains. Each entry is one CDR3 protein sequence, shown with its most common DNA and genes. Here the sample has fewer than 15,000 distinct CDR3 sequences; 18% occur a single time. The ten largest clones take up roughly an eighth of the sample. The sequence was obtained from a human patient who had a liver transplant. Some T cells present after a transplant may be cells of the graft donor. The sequence is built from TRBV30 and TRBJ2-1, with 8 bases aligning to TRBD2. The base sequence is TGTGCCTGGTCCCCCGGGGCAGCGGGAGCGGGTGAGCAGTTCTTC. This codes for CAWSPGAAGAGEQFF. The CDR3, completed at both ends by the reference TRBV30 and TRBJ2-1 genes, gives the full variable domain SQTIHQWPATLVQPVGSPLSLECTVEGTSNPNLYWYRQAAGRGLQLLFYSVGIGQISSEVPQNLSASRPQDRQFILSSKKLLLSDSGFYLCAWSPGAAGAGEQFFGPGTRLTVL.